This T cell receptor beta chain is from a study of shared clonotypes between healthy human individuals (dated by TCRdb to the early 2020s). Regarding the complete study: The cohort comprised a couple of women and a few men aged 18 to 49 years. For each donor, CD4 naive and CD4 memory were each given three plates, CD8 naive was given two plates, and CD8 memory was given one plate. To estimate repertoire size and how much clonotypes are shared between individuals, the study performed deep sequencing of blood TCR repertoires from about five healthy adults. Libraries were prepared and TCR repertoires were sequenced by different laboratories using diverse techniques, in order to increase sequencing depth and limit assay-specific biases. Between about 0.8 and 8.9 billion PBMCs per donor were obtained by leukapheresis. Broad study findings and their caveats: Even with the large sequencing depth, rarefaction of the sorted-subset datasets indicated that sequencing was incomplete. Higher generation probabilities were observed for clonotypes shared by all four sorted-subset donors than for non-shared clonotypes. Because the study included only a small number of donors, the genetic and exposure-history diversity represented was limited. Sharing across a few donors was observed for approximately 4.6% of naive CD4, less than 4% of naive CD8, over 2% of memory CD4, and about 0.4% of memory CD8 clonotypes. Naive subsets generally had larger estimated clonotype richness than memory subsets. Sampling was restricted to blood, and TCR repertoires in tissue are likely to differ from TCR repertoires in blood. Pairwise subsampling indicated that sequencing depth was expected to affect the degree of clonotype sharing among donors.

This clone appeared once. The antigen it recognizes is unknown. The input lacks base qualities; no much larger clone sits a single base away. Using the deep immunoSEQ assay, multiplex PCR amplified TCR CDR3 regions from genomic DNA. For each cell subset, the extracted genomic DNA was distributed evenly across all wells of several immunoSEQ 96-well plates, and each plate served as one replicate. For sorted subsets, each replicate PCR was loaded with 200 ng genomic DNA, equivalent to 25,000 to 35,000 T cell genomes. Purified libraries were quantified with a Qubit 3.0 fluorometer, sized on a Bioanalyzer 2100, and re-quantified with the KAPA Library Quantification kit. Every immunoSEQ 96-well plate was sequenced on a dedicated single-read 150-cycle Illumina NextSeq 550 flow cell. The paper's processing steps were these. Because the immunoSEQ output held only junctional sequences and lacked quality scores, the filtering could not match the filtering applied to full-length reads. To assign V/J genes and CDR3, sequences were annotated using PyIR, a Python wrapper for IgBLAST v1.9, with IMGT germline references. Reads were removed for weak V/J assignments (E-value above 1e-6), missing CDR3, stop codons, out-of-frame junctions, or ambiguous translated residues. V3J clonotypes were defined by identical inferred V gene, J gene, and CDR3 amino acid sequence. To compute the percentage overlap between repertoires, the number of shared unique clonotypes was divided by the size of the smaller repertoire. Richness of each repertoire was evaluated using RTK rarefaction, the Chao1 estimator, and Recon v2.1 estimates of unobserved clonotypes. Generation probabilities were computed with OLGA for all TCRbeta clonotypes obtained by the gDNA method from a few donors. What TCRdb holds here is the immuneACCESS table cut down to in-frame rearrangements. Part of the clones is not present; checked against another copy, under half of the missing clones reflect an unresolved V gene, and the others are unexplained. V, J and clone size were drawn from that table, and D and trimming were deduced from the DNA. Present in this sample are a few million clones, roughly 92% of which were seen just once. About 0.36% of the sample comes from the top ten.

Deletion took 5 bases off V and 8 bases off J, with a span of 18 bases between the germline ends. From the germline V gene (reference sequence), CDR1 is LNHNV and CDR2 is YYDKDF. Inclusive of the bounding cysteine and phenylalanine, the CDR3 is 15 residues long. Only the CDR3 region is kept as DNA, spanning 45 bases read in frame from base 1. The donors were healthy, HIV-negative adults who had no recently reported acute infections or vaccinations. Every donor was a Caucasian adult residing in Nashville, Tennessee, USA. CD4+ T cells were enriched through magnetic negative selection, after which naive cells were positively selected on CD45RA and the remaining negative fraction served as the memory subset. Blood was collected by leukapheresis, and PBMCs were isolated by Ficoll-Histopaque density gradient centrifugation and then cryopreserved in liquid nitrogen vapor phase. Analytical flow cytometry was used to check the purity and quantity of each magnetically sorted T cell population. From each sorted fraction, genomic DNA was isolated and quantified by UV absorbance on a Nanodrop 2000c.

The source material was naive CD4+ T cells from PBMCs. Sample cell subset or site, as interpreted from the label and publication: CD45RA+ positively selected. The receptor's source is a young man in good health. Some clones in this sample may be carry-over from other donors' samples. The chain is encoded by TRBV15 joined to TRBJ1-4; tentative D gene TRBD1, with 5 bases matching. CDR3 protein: CATSRPGPQGEKLFF. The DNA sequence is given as TGTGCCACCAGCCGCCCCGGACCCCAGGGCGAAAAACTGTTTTTT.